The 18 T cell receptor beta chains in this list originate from one sample, sequenced in a study of identical twins. One entry per CDR3 protein, called by TCRdb with MiXCR from the 5' RACE reads. The data hold 1.5 million or so distinct CDR3 sequences, with less than 40% observed a single time. Material for sequencing was cord blood. The receptors come from a newborn girl in good health.

The rearrangement joins TRBV12-3 or TRBV12-4 to TRBJ1-5; D is unclear. The germline V and J ends were trimmed by 5 bases and 7 bases, with 12 bases remaining between them. The CDR3 covers 13 residues. The CDR3 DNA reads as TGTGCCAGCAGTACGGTTACTAGGCAGCCCCAGCATTTT. It yields the protein CASSTVTRQPQHF.

J is TRBJ2-7 and V is TRBV27, with D possibly being TRBD1 or TRBD2 (5 bases each). This CDR3 spans 16 amino acids. Germline V gene lookup returns CDR1 MNHEY and CDR2 SMNVEV (reference sequence). V was clipped by 2 bases and J by 2 bases, with 16 bases between them. The CDR3 coding sequence is TGTGCCAGCAGTTTACGGCCGGGGCGTCCCCCCTACGAGCAGTACTTC. It translates to CASSLRPGRPPYEQYF.

About this clonotype: Germline is not matched at one junction end, which may reflect a read error. The rearrangement links TRBV10-3 to TRBJ1-1, with D maybe TRBD1 (5 bases). This CDR3 has 14 residues. Germline V gives CDR1 ENHRY, CDR2 SYGVKD. The DNA of the CDR3 is TGTGCCATCAGTGACACGGCAGGGAACGCTGAAGCTTTCTTT. The encoded protein is CAISDTAGNAEAFF.

This clonotype occurred a few times. The chain couples TRBV29-1 to TRBJ1-1, with D unclear. Germline V CDR1 and CDR2: SQVTM, ANQGSEA. V was pared by 3 bases and J by 2 bases, with 7 bases between. There are 12 residues in the CDR3. The CDR3 DNA reads as TGCAGCGTTGATACGGTAAACACTGAAGCTTTCTTT. Translation gives CSVDTVNTEAFF. Full variable domain (missing parts from reference TRBV29-1 and TRBJ1-1): SAVISQKPSRDICQRGTSLTIQCQVDSQVTMMFWYRQQPGQSLTLIATANQGSEATYESGFVIDKFPISRPNLTFSTLTVSNMSPEDSSIYLCSVDTVNTEAFFGQGTRLTVV.

The CDR3 region has the DNA TGCAGTGCTAGCGCCCAGAGTGTTAACAATGAGCAGTTCTTC. Its translation: CSASAQSVNNEQFF. The rearrangement links TRBV20-1 to TRBJ2-1; D unclear. V was pared by 3 bases and J by 5 bases, with 14 bases between. Germline CDR1 is DFQATT and CDR2 is SNEGSKA (reference sequence). The CDR3 contains 14 residues.

V gene TRBV28 combines with J gene TRBJ2-3; 10 bases fit TRBD2. Trimming at V came to 2 bases and at J to 8 bases, leaving 4 bases not matched to a gene. Germline V gives CDR1 MDHEN, CDR2 SYDVKM. The CDR3 is 14 amino acids. The CDR3 sequence: CASSLSGRAGTQYF. CDR3 DNA sequence: TGTGCCAGCAGTTTAAGCGGGAGGGCTGGTACGCAGTATTTT.

This rearrangement joins TRBV6-4 to TRBJ1-1; TRBD1 agrees at 8 bases. CDR1 MRHNA and CDR2 SNTAGT come from the germline V gene. V was clipped by 6 bases and J by 3 bases; unmatched bases: 9. The CDR3 runs 15 residues. The CDR3 coding sequence is TGTGCCAGCAGCCCAAGGACAGGGTGGGACACTGAAGCTTTCTTT. Protein product: CASSPRTGWDTEAFF.

The genes are TRBV4-1 and TRBJ1-2; 8 bases line up with TRBD1. The CDR3 has 16 residues. Germline-derived CDR1 and CDR2 are MGHRA and YSYEKL. V lost 0 bases and J lost 4; bases outside the gene matches: 7. The CDR3 spells CASSQDPGQAFYGYTF. CDR3 in DNA: TGCGCCAGCAGCCAAGACCCGGGACAGGCTTTCTATGGCTACACCTTC.

The V and J genes are TRBV9 and TRBJ1-1; 9 bases agree with TRBD1. V was clipped by 2 bases and J by 4 bases; unmatched bases: 9. The CDR3 loop spans 16 amino acids. The germline gives CDR1 SGDLS, CDR2 YYNGEE. CDR3 residues: CASSVNTGGSGTEAFF. CDR3 nucleotides: TGTGCCAGCAGCGTGAACACAGGGGGCTCAGGCACTGAAGCTTTCTTT.

This clonotype was counted only a few times. The CDR3, as DNA: TGTGCCACCAATATATTGGCCACTGAAGCTTTCTTT. This gives the protein CATNILATEAFF. The rearrangement uses TRBV28 and TRBJ1-1; D unresolved. The CDR3 sequence is 12 residues long. Germline assignment: CDR1 MDHEN and CDR2 SYDVKM. Between the trimmed V and J ends, which lost 10 bases and 4 bases, there was a span of 13 bases.

The chain recombines TRBV4-2 with TRBJ1-1; a possible D gene is TRBD1 (5 bases). This CDR3 comprises 14 residues. Looked up from germline, CDR1 is LGHNA and CDR2 is YNFKEQ. Between the trimmed V and J ends, which lost 1 base and 7 bases, there was a span of 13 bases. The CDR3 protein is CASSQVGGRGEAFF. For the CDR3, the DNA is TGTGCCAGCAGCCAAGTTGGGGGACGGGGTGAAGCTTTCTTT.

The chain has TRBV4-2 and TRBJ2-7; D is unclear. Trimming took off 5 bases at V and 0 bases at J, with 17 bases between the two ends. The CDR3 has 16 amino acids. CDR1 is LGHNA, CDR2 YNFKEQ, per germline. CDR3 bases: TGTGCCAGCAGCTTAAGGTCTGGCGACCCCTCCTACGAGCAGTACTTC. Translated: CASSLRSGDPSYEQYF.

V is TRBV27 and J is TRBJ1-6, with D possibly matching TRBD1 (6 bases). The germline CDR1 and CDR2 sequences are MNHEY and SMNVEV (reference sequence). The CDR3 totals 15 residues. The V end was cut by 2 bases, the J end by 7 bases, with 12 bases between. The CDR3 DNA reads as TGTGCCAGCAGTTTAGTTGGGGGGGCAAATTCACCCCTCCACTTT. It is translated as CASSLVGGANSPLHF.

At least ten counts were recorded for this clonotype. The rearrangement joins TRBV28 to TRBJ2-1; the D gene is possibly TRBD2 (6 bases). V gave up 2 bases and J gave up 7 bases, with 12 bases separating them. CDR3 length: 14 amino acids. CDR1 and CDR2 (germline): MDHEN, SYDVKM. The CDR3 spells CASSLPGVGNEQFF. The CDR3 DNA follows: TGTGCCAGCAGTTTACCGGGAGTAGGGAATGAGCAGTTCTTC.

V and J are TRBV29-1 and TRBJ1-5; tentatively, D is TRBD1 (5 bases). CDR3 length equals 15 residues. V gave up 5 bases and J gave up 4 bases, with 18 bases separating them. In germline, CDR1 is SQVTM, CDR2 ANQGSEA. The CDR3 protein is CSVSETRGSNQPQHF. The DNA of the CDR3 is TGCAGCGTTTCCGAAACCCGGGGCTCTAATCAGCCCCAGCATTTT.

The V gene is TRBV6-5, the J gene TRBJ1-1, with 7 bases matching TRBD1. The CDR3 contains 16 residues. Germline CDR1 MNHEY, CDR2 SVGAGI. V was clipped by 5 bases and J by 3 bases; unmatched bases: 12. This CDR3 reads CASSLTNRGGDTEAFF. The CDR3 DNA sequence: TGTGCCAGCAGTCTGACTAACAGGGGCGGGGACACTGAAGCTTTCTTT.

This clonotype was counted at least ten times. The chain uses TRBV6-5 and TRBJ2-3; 10 nucleotides agree with TRBD2. V was pared by 8 bases and J by 2 bases, with 4 bases of the junction left unmatched. CDR1 is MNHEY, CDR2 SVGAGI, per germline. The CDR3 totals 14 residues. Here the CDR3 DNA reads TGTGCCAGCTCAGCGGGAGGGCTCACAGATACGCAGTATTTT. This gives the protein CASSAGGLTDTQYF.

This clonotype has more than one count but fewer than ten. The V and J genes are TRBV27 and TRBJ2-1; tentatively, D is TRBD2 (6 bases). CDR3 length: 16 amino acids. Trimming shortened V by 2 bases and J by 2 bases, and 13 bases separated the two germline ends. Germline-derived CDR1 and CDR2 are MNHEY and SMNVEV (reference sequence). The CDR3 coding sequence is TGTGCCAGCAGTTTAGTTTCAGCGGGCCCCTACAATGAGCAGTTCTTC. Protein: CASSLVSAGPYNEQFF.